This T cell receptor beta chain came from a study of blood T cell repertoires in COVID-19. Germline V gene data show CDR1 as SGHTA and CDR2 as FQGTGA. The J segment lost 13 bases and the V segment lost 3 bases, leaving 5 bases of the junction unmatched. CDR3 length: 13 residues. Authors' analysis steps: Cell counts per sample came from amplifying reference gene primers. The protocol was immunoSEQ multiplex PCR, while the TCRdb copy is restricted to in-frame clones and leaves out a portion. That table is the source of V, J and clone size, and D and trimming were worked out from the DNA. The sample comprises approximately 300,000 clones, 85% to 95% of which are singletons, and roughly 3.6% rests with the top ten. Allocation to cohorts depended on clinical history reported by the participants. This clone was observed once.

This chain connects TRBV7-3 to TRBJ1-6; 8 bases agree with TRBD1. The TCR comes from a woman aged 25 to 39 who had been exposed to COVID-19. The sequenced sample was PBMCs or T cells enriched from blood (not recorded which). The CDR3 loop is CASSFQQGDPLHF. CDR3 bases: TGTGCCAGCAGCTTCCAACAGGGGGATCCCCTCCACTTT.